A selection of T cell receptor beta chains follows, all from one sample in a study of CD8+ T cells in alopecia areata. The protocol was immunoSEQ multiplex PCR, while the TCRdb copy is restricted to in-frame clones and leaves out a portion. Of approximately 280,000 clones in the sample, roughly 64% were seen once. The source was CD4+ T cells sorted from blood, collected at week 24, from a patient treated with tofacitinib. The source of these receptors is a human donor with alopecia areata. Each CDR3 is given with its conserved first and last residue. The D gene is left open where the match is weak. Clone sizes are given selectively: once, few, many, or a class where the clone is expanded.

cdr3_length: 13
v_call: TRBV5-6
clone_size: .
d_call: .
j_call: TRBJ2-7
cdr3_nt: TGTGCCAGCGGAATCAATAGGGACGGCGGGCAGTACTTC
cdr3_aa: CASGINRDGGQYF

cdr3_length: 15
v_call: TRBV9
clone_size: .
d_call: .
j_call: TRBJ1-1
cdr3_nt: TGTGCCAGCAGCGTAGCGGTAGGCTATAACACTGAAGCTTTCTTT
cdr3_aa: CASSVAVGYNTEAFF

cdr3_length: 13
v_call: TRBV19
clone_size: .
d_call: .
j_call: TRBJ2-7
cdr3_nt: TGTGCCAGTAGTCCAGGGACGAGGTACGAGCAGTACTTC
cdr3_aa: CASSPGTRYEQYF

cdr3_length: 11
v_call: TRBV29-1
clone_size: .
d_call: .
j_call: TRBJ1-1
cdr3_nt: TGCAGCGCGCCAAGGGGGACTGAAGCTTTCTTT
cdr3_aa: CSAPRGTEAFF

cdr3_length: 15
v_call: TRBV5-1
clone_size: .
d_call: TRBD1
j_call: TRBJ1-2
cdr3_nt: TGCGCCAGCAGCGTAACTACCGGGACAGACTATGGCTACACCTTC
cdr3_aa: CASSVTTGTDYGYTF

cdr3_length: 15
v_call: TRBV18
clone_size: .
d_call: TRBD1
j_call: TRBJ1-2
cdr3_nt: TGTGCCAGCTCACCGGACAGGGGGCAGGGCTATGGCTACACCTTC
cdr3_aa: CASSPDRGQGYGYTF

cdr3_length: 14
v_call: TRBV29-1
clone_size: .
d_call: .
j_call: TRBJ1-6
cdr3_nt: TGCAGCGTTGAGGTCGCCAGGGGCAATTCACCCCTCCACTTT
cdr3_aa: CSVEVARGNSPLHF

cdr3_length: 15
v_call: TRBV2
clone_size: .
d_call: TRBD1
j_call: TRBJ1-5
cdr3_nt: TGTGCCAGCCCGCGGGGGAGGACAGGTCGACAGCCCCAGCATTTT
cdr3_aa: CASPRGRTGRQPQHF

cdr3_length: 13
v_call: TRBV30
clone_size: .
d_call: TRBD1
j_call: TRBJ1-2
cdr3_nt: TGTGCCTGGAGTGGACAGGGGAACTATGGCTACACCTTC
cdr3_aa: CAWSGQGNYGYTF

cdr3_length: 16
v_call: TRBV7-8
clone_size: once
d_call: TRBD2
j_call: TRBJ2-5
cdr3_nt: TGTGCCAGCAGCCCCCGCCGACTAGCGGGGGAGGAGACCCAGTACTTC
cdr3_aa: CASSPRRLAGEETQYF

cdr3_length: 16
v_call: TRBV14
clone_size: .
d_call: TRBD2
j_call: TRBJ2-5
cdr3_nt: TGTGCCAGCAGCCAAGTAGGACTAGCGGACCAAGAGACCCAGTACTTC
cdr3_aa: CASSQVGLADQETQYF

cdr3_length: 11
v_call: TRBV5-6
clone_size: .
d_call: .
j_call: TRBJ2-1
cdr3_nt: TGTGCCAGCAGCTTGCTCGATGAGCAGTTCTTC
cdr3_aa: CASSLLDEQFF

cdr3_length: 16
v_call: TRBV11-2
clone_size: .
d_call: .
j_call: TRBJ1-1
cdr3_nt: TGTGCCAGCAGCTGGAATGGTGGGGGGGTGAACACTGAAGCTTTCTTT
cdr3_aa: CASSWNGGGVNTEAFF

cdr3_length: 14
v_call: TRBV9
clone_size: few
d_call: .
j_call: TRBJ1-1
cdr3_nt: TGTGCCAGCAGCGTAACTCGGGGTAGCACTGAAGCTTTCTTT
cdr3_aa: CASSVTRGSTEAFF

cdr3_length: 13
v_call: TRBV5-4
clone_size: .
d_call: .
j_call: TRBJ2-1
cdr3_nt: TGTGCCAGCAGCCGAGACAGGTACGGTGAGCAGTTCTTC
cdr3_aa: CASSRDRYGEQFF

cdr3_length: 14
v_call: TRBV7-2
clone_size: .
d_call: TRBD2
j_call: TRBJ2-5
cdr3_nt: TGTGCCAGCAGAAACCGGGGGGAGGAAGAGACCCAGTACTTC
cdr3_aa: CASRNRGEEETQYF

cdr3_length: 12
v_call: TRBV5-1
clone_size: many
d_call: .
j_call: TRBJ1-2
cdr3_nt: TGCGCCAGCAGCCTGGACAGCTATGGCTACACCTTC
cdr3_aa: CASSLDSYGYTF

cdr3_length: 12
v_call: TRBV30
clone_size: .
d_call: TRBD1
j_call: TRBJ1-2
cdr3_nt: TGTGCCTGGAGGGGACAGTCCTATGGCTACACCTTC
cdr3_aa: CAWRGQSYGYTF

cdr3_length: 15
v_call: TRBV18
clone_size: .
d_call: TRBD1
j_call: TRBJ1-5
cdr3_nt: TGTGCCAGCTCACCCGACGGACAGGGAAACCAGCCCCAGCATTTT
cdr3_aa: CASSPDGQGNQPQHF

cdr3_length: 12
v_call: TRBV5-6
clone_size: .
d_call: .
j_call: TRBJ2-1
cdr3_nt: TGTGCCAGCAGCTTTCGGAGAAATGAGCAGTTCTTC
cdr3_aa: CASSFRRNEQFF

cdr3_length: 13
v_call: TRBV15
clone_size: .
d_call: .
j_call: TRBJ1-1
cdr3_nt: TGTGCCACCAGCAGAGAGAAGAACACTGAAGCTTTCTTT
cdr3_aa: CATSREKNTEAFF

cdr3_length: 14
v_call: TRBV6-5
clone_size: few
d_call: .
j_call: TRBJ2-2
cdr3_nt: TGTGCCAGCAGTTACAGAGAAAACACCGGGGAGCTGTTTTTT
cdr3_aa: CASSYRENTGELFF

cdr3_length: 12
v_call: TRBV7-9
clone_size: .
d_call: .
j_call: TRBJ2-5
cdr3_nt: TGTGCCAGCAGCCAATCGGACAGTACGGAGTACTTC
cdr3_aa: CASSQSDSTEYF

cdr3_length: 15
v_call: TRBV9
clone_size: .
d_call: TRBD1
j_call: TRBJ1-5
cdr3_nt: TGTGCCAGCAGCCAGGGGAGGGGGCTAGGTCAGCCCCAGCATTTT
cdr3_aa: CASSQGRGLGQPQHF

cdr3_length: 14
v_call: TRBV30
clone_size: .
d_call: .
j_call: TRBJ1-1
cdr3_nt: TGTGCCTGGGGCGGGACTCGAATGAACACTGAAGCTTTCTTT
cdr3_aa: CAWGGTRMNTEAFF

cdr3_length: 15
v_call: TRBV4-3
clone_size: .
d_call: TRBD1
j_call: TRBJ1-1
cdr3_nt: TGCGCCAGCAGCCAAGGGGGACAGGGAAGAGCTGAAGCTTTCTTT
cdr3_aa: CASSQGGQGRAEAFF

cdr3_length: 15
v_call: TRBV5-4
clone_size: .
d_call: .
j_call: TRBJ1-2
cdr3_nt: TGTGCCAGCAGCCCGGCGGGCAGGGAACGCTATGGCTACACCTTC
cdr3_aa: CASSPAGRERYGYTF

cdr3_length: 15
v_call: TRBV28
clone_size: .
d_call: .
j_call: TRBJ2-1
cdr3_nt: TGTGCCAGCAGTTTAGGTCTGCCCGGTCTCAATGAGCAGTTCTTC
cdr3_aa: CASSLGLPGLNEQFF

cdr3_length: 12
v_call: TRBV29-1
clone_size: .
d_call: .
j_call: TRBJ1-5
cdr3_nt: TGCAGCGCGCGACAGGGCAATCAGCCCCAGCATTTT
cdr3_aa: CSARQGNQPQHF

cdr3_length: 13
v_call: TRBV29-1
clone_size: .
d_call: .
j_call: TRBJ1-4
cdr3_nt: TGCAGCGTCCAACAGGGAATCCGTGAAAAACTGTTTTTT
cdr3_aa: CSVQQGIREKLFF

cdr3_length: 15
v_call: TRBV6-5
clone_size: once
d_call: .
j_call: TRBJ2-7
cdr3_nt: TGTGCCAGCGGTCTCTCTTTCGGAGGGGCGGGCGAGCAGTACTTC
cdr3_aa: CASGLSFGGAGEQYF

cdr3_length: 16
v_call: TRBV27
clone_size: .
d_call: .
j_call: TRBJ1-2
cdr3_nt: TGTGCCAGCAGTCCTCTGAGTCGGGGGCCGCCTTTGGGCTACACCTTC
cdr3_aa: CASSPLSRGPPLGYTF

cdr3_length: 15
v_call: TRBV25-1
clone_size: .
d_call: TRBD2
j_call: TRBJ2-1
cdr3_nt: TGTGCCAGCACGGAGGAGGGACTAGTTTTCGGTGAGCAGTTCTTC
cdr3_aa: CASTEEGLVFGEQFF

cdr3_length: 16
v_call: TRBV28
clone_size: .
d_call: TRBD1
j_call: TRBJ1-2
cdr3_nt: TGTGCCAGCAGACCCAATCCGGGACAGGGGGCCTATGGCTACACCTTC
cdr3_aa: CASRPNPGQGAYGYTF

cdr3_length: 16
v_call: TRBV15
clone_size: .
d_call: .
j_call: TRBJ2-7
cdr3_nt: TGTGCCACCAGCAGAGATAGGGGTGGCGGTTCCTACGAGCAGTACTTC
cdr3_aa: CATSRDRGGGSYEQYF

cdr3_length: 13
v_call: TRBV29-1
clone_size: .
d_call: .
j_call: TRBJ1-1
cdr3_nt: TGCAGCGTTGACCGGGGTTTGGGCACTGAAGCTTTCTTT
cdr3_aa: CSVDRGLGTEAFF

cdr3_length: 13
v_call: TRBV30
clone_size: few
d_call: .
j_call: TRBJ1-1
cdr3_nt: TGTGCCTGGAGTAAACTGAAGAGGACTGAAGCTTTCTTT
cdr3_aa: CAWSKLKRTEAFF

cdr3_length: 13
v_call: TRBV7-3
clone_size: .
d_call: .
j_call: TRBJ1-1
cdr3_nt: TGTGCCAGCAGCAAATCCCCGGGGGAAGGAGCTTTCTTT
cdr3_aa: CASSKSPGEGAFF

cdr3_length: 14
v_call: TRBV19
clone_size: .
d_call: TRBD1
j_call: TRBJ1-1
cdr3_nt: TGTGCCAGTACCCTGGGACAGGTGGTCACTGAAGCTTTCTTT
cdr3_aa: CASTLGQVVTEAFF

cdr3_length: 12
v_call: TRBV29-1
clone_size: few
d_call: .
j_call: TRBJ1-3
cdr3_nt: TGCAGCGGAGTTAGCTCTGGAAACACCATATATTTT
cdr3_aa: CSGVSSGNTIYF

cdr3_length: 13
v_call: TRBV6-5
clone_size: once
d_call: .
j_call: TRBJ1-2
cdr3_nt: TGTGCCAGCAGTTTGCAGGGAAACTATGGCTACACCTTC
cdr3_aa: CASSLQGNYGYTF

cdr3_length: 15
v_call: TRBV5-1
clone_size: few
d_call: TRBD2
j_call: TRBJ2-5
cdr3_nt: TGCGCCAGCAGCTTGGCGGCGGGAGGTCAAGAGACCCAGTACTTC
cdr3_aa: CASSLAAGGQETQYF

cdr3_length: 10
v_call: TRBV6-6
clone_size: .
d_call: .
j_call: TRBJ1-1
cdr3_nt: TGTGCCAGCAGCCGTACTGAAGCTTTCTTT
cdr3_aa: CASSRTEAFF

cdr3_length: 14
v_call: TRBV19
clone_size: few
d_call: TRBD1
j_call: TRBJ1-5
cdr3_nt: TGTGCCAGTAGATCTGCAGGGGGTGATCAGCCCCAGCATTTT
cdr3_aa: CASRSAGGDQPQHF

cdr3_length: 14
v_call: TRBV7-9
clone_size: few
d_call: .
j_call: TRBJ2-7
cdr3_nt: TGTGCCAGCAGCTTAAGTAGTAACTCCTACGAGCAGTACTTC
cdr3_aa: CASSLSSNSYEQYF

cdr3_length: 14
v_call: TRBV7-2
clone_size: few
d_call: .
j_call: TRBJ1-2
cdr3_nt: TGTGCCAGCAGCTCCCGGGACAAGAGATATGGCTACACCTTC
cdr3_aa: CASSSRDKRYGYTF

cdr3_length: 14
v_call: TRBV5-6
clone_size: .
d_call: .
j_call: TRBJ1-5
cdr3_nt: TGTGCCAGCGGGGACTCCGGGTTGGCCCAGCCCCAGCATTTT
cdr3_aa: CASGDSGLAQPQHF

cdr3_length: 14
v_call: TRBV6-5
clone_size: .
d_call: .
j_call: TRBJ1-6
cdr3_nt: TGTGCCAGCACCAAGCAGGCAGATTATTCACCCCTCCACTTT
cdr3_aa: CASTKQADYSPLHF

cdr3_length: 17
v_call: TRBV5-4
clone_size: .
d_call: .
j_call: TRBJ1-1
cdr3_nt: TGTGCCAGCAGCACCCCGAAGGCGGGTTTGGGGAACACTGAAGCTTTCTTT
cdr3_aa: CASSTPKAGLGNTEAFF

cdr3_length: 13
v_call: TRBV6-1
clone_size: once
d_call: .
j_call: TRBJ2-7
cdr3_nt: TGTGCCAGCACCCTACCCGGCCGCTACGAGCAGTACTTC
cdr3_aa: CASTLPGRYEQYF

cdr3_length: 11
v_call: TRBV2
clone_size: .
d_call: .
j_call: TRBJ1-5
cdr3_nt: TGTGCCAGCGGGGGTCAGCGGCCCCAGCATTTT
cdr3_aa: CASGGQRPQHF

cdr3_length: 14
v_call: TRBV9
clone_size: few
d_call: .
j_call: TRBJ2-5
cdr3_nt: TGTGCCAGCAGCGTAGAGCCAGTGATGGAGACCCAGTACTTC
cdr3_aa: CASSVEPVMETQYF

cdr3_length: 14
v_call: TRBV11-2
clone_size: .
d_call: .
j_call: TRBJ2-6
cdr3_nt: TGTGCCAGCACCACAGATGCTGGGGCCAACGTCCTGACTTTC
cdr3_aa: CASTTDAGANVLTF

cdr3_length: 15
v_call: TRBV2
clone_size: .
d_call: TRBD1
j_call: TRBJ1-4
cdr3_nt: TGTGCCAGCAGTGGTAACAGGGGAATTAATGAAAAACTGTTTTTT
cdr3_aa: CASSGNRGINEKLFF

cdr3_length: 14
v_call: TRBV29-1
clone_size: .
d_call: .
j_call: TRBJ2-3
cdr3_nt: TGCAGCGTTGATGAGGGGGTAGGCACAGATACGCAGTATTTT
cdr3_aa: CSVDEGVGTDTQYF

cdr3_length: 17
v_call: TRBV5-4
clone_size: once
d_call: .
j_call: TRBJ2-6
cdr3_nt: TGTGCCAGCAGCTTGTTGCTGCGGGGCTCTGGGGCCAACGTCCTGACTTTC
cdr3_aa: CASSLLLRGSGANVLTF

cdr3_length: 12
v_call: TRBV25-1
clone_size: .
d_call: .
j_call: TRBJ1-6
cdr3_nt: TGTGCCAGCAGTGCCGGGGATTCACCCCTCCACTTT
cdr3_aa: CASSAGDSPLHF

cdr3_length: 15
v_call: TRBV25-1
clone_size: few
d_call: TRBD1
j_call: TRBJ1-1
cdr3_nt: TGTGCCAGCACCCCGACAGGGATGGTGAACACTGAAGCTTTCTTT
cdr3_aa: CASTPTGMVNTEAFF

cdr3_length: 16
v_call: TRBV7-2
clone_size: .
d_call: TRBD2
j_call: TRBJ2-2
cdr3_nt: TGTGCCAGCAGCCTCCAATTACAGCGGGGGGGCGGGGAGCTGTTTTTT
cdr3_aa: CASSLQLQRGGGELFF